This TCR beta chain originates from a study of CD8 T cells in ankylosing spondylitis. Per germline, CDR1 MNHEY and CDR2 SMNVEV (reference sequence). The V gene lost 2 bases and the J gene lost 6 bases, with 11 bases spanning the gap. The CDR3 is 14 amino acids. Quantitative molecular-barcoded 5'-RACE generated the TCR beta libraries. MiXCR, run by TCRdb on the 5' RACE reads, gives a single entry per CDR3 protein. The sample has about 480,000 distinct CDR3 sequences; 15% to 20% are singletons. As concerns this clonotype: The antigen remains unidentified.

General study results and limits: With a CD8+ phenotype, disease-linked clones were relatively rare in peripheral blood. Certain motif variants had earlier been reported in reactive arthritis synovial fluid and blood. In ankylosing spondylitis patients, matched synovial fluid reportedly showed significant enrichment of disease-linked clones. A motif of roughly 8 highly homologous TCR beta variants was seen as apparently characteristic of ankylosing spondylitis blood.

The sample was blood, either unsorted or a sorted T cell fraction (not recorded which). The chain couples TRBV27 to TRBJ2-1, with D perhaps matching TRBD1 (6 bases). This clonotype originated in a male donor with ankylosing spondylitis. The CDR3 loop is CASSLSRGSNEQFF. CDR3 sequence (DNA): TGTGCCAGCAGTTTAAGCAGGGGCAGCAATGAGCAGTTCTTC.